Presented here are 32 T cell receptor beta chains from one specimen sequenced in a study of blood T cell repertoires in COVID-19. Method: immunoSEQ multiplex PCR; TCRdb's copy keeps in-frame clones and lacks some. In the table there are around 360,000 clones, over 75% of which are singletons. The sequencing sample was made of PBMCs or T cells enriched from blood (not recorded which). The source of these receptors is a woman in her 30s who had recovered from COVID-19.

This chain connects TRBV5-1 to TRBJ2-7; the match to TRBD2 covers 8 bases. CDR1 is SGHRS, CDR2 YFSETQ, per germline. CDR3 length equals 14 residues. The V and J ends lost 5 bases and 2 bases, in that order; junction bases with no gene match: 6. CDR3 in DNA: TGCGCCAGCAGGAGGAGCGGGGGCCCCTACGAGCAGTACTTC. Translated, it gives CASRRSGGPYEQYF.

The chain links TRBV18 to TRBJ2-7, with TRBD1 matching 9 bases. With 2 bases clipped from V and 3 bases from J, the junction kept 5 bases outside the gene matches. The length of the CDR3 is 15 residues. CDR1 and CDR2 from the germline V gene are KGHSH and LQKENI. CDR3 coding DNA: TGTGCCAGCTCACCAGTGACAGGGGGGTTCTACGAGCAGTACTTC. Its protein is CASSPVTGGFYEQYF.

The CDR3 is CASSTNGGLNTEAFF. DNA of the CDR3: TGTGCCAGCAGCACAAACGGGGGGTTGAACACTGAAGCTTTCTTT. The rearrangement joins TRBV11-2 to TRBJ1-1; possible D gene TRBD1, 5 bases. The V gene's germline CDR1 is SGHAT and CDR2 FQNNGV. The CDR3 consists of 15 residues. The V and J ends lost 5 bases and 0 bases respectively, with 13 bases between them.

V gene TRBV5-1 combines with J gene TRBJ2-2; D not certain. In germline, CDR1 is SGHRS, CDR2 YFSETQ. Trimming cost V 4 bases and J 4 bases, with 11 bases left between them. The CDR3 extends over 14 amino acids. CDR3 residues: CASSPSRSTGELFF. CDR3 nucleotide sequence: TGCGCCAGCAGCCCCAGCAGGTCCACCGGGGAGCTGTTTTTT.

DNA for the CDR3: TGTGCCAGCAGCTTAGTTGTAGCGGAAGAGCAGTACTTC. Protein sequence: CASSLVVAEEQYF. V is TRBV7-9 and J is TRBJ2-7; weak D call: TRBD2 (6 bases). The V gene's germline CDR1 is SEHNR and CDR2 FQNEAQ (reference sequence). The CDR3 has 13 amino acids. Trimming removed 1 base from V and 7 bases from J, with 11 bases in between. Using reference TRBV7-9 and TRBJ2-7 for the parts outside the CDR3, the full variable domain is DTGVSQNPRHKITKRGQNVTFRCDPISEHNRLYWYRQTLGQGPEFLTYFQNEAQLEKSRLLSDRFSAERPKGSFSTLEIQRTEQGDSAMYLCASSLVVAEEQYFGPGTRLTVT.

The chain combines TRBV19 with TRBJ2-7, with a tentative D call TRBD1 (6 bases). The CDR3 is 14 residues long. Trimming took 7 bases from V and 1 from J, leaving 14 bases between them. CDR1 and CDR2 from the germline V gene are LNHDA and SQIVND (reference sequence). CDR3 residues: CASTPEGHSYEQYF. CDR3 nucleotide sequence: TGTGCCAGTACCCCTGAGGGACATTCCTACGAGCAGTACTTC.

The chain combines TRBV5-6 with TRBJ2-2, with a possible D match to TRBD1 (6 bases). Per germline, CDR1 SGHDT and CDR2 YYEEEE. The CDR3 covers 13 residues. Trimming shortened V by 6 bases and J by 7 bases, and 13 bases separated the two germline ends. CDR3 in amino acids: CASNNRVGGELFF. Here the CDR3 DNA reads TGTGCCAGCAATAACAGGGTCGGCGGGGAGCTGTTTTTT.

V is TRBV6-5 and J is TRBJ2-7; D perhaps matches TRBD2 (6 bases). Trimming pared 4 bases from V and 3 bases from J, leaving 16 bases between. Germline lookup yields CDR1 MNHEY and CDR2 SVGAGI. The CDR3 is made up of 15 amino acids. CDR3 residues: CASSSGFQGGYEQYF. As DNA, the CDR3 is TGTGCCAGCAGTTCTGGTTTCCAGGGAGGCTACGAGCAGTACTTC.

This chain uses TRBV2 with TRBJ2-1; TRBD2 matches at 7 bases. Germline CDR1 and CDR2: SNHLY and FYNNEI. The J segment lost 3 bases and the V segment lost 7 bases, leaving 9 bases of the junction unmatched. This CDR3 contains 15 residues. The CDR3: CASNFLGGDYNEQFF. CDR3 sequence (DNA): TGTGCCAGCAACTTTTTGGGAGGGGACTACAATGAGCAGTTCTTC.

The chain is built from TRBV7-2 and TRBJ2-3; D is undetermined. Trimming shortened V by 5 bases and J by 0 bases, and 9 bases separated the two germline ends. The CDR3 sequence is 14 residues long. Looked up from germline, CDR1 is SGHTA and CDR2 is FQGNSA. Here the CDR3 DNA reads TGTGCCAGCAGCAGAGAACTAAGCACAGATACGCAGTATTTT. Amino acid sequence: CASSRELSTDTQYF. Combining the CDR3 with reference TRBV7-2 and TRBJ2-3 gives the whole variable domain GAGVSQSPSNKVTEKGKDVELRCDPISGHTALYWYRQSLGQGLEFLIYFQGNSAPDKSGLPSDRFSAERTGGSVSTLTIQRTQQEDSAVYLCASSRELSTDTQYFGPGTRLTVL.

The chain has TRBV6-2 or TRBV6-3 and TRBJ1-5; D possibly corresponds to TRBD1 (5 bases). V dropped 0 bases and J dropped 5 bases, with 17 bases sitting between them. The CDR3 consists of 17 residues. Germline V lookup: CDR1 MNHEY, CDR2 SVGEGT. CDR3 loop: CASSYSPGRATDQPQHF. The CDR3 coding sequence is TGTGCCAGCAGTTACTCCCCCGGCAGGGCGACTGATCAGCCCCAGCATTTT.

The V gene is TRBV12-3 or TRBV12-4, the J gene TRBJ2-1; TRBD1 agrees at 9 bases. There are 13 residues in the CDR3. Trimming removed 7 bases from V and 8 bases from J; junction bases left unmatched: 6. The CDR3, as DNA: TGTGCCAGCACCGGGACAGGGACCGATGAGCAGTTCTTC. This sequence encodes CASTGTGTDEQFF.

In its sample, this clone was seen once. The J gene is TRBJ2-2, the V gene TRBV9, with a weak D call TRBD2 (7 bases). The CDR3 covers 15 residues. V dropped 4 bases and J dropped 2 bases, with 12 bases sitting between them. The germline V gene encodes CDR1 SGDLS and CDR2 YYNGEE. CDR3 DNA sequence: TGTGCCAGCAGCCCTCGGGGGGCTAACACCGGGGAGCTGTTTTTT. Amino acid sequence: CASSPRGANTGELFF.

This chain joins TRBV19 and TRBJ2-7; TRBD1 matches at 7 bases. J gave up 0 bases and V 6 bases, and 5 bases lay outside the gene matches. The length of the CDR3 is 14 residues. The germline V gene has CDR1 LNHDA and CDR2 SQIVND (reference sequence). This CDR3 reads CASSRRGSSYEQYF. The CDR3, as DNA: TGTGCCAGTAGCCGCAGGGGGAGCTCCTACGAGCAGTACTTC.

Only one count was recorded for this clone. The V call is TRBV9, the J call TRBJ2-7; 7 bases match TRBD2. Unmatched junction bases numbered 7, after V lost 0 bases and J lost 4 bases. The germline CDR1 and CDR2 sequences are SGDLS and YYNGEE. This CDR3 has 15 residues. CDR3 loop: CASSVGLGGFYEQYF. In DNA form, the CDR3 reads TGTGCCAGCAGCGTAGGACTGGGGGGGTTTTACGAGCAGTACTTC.

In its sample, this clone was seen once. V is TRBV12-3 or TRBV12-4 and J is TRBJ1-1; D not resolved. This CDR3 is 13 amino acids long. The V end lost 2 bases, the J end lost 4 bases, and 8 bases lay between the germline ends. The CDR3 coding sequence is TGTGCCAGCAGTTTAAATGTAGCCACTGAAGCTTTCTTT. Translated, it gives CASSLNVATEAFF.

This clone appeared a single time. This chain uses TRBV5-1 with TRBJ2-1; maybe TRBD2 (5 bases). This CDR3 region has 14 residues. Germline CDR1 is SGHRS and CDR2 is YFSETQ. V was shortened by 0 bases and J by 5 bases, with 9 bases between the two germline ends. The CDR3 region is CASSLARRDNEQFF. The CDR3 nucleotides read TGCGCCAGCAGCTTGGCTCGGCGGGACAATGAGCAGTTCTTC.

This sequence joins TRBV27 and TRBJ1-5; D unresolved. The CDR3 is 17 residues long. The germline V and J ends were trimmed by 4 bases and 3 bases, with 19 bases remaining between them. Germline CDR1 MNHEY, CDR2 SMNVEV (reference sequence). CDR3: CASSSSGWERDNQPQHF. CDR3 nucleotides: TGTGCCAGCAGTTCCAGTGGTTGGGAGAGGGACAATCAGCCCCAGCATTTT.

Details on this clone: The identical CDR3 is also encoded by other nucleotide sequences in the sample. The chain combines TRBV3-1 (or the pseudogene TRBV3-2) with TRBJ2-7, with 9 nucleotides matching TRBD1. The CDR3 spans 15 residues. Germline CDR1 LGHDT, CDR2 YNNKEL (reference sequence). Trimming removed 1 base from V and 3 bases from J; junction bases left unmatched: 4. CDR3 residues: CASSQGGQGYYEQYF. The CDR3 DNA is TGTGCCAGCAGCCAAGGCGGACAGGGGTACTACGAGCAGTACTTC.

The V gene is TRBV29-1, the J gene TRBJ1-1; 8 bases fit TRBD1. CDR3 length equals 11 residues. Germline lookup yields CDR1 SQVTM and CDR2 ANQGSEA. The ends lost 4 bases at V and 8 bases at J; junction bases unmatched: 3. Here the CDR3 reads CSVVRTGEAFF. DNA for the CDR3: TGCAGCGTTGTTCGGACAGGGGAAGCTTTCTTT.

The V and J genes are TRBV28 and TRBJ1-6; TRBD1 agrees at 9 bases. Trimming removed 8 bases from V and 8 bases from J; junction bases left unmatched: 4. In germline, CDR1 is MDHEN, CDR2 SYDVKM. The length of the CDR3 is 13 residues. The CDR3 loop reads CASGQGHYSPLHF. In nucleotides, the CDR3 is TGTGCCAGCGGACAGGGGCACTATTCACCCCTCCACTTT.

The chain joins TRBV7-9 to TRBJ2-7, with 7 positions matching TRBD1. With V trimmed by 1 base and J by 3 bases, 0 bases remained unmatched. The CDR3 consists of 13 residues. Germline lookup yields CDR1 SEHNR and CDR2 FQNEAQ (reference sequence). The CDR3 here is CASSLDRGYEQYF. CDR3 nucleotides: TGTGCCAGCAGCTTAGACAGGGGCTACGAGCAGTACTTC.

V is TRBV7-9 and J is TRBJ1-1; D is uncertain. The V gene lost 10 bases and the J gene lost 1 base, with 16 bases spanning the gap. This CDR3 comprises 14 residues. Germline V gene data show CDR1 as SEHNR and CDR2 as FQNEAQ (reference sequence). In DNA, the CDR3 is TGTGCCATGGGAGCAGGAACCCCGAACACTGAAGCTTTCTTT. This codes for CAMGAGTPNTEAFF.

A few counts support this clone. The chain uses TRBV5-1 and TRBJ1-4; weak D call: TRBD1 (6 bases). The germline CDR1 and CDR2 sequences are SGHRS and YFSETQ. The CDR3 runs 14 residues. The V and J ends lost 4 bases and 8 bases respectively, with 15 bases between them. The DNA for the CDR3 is TGCGCCAGCAGCATACAGGGCAACTCCGAAAAACTGTTTTTT. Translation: CASSIQGNSEKLFF.

The CDR3 loop reads CASSNRGSNYGYTF. CDR3 bases: TGTGCCAGCAGCAATCGCGGGTCTAACTATGGCTACACCTTC. V gene TRBV6-5 combines with J gene TRBJ1-2; no reliable D call. The V gene lost 6 bases and the J gene lost 0 bases, with 11 bases spanning the gap. The V gene's germline CDR1 is MNHEY and CDR2 SVGAGI. The CDR3 length is 14 residues.

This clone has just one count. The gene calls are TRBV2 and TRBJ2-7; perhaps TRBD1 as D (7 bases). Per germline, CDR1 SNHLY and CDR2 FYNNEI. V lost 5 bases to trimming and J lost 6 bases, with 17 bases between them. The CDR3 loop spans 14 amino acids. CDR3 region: CASSIVVQGGEQYF. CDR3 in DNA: TGTGCCAGCAGTATTGTGGTGCAGGGGGGCGAGCAGTACTTC.

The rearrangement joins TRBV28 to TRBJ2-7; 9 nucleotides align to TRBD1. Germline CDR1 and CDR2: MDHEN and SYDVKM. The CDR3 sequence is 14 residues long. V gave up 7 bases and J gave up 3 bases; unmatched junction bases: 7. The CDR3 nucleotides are TGTGCCAGCAATGCTGCGGACAGGGGCTACGAGCAGTACTTC. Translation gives CASNAADRGYEQYF.

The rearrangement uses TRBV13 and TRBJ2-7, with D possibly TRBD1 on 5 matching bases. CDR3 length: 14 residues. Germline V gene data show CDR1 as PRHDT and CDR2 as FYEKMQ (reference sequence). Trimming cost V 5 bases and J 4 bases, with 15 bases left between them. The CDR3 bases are TGTGCCAGCAGCCCCCCTGGCAGGGTTTACGAGCAGTACTTC. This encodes CASSPPGRVYEQYF.

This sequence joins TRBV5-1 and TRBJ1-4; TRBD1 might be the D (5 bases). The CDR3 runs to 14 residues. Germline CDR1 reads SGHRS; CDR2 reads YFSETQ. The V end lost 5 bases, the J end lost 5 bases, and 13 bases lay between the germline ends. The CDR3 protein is CASRRTTENEKLFF. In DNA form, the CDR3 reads TGCGCCAGCAGACGGACAACCGAGAATGAAAAACTGTTTTTT. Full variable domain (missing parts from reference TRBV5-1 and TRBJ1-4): KAGVTQTPRYLIKTRGQQVTLSCSPISGHRSVSWYQQTPGQGLQFLFEYFSETQRNKGNFPGRFSGRQFSNSRSEMNVSTLELGDSALYLCASRRTTENEKLFFGSGTQLSVL.

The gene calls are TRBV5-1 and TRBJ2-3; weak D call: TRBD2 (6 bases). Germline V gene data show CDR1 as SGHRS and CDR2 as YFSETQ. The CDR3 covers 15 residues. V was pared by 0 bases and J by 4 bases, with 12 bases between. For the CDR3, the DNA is TGCGCCAGCAGCTTGGCTATGGCTAGCGCAGATACGCAGTATTTT. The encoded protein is CASSLAMASADTQYF. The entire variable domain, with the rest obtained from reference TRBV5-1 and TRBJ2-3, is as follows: KAGVTQTPRYLIKTRGQQVTLSCSPISGHRSVSWYQQTPGQGLQFLFEYFSETQRNKGNFPGRFSGRQFSNSRSEMNVSTLELGDSALYLCASSLAMASADTQYFGPGTRLTVL.

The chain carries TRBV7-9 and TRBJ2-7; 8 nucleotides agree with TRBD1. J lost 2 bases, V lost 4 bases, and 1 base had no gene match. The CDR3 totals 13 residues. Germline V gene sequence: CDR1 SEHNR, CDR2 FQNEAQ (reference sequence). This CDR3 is CASSSRGPYEQYF. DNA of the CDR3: TGTGCCAGCAGCTCCAGGGGGCCCTACGAGCAGTACTTC.

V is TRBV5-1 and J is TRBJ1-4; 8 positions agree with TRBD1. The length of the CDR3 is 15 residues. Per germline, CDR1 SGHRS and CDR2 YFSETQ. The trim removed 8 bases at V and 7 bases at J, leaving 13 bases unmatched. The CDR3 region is CASGTGGFGAEKLFF. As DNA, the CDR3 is TGCGCCAGTGGGACAGGCGGTTTTGGGGCTGAAAAACTGTTTTTT.